The clone carrying this TCR beta chain was seen more than once but under ten times. No antigen is known for it. Method: immunoSEQ multiplex PCR; TCRdb's copy keeps in-frame clones and lacks some. The table includes 120,000 to 150,000 clones, roughly 88% detected once. This CDR3 has 15 amino acids. Trimming shortened V by 11 bases and J by 7 bases, and 21 bases separated the two germline ends. Germline values: CDR1 SNHLY, CDR2 FYNNEI. These data originate in a study of T cell responses to AZD1222 COVID-19 vaccine. General study results and limits: After two AZD1222 doses, spike-specific TCR breadth and depth rose versus day 0.

The rearrangement links TRBV2 to TRBJ1-6; a possible D gene is TRBD1 (6 bases). The origin of this receptor is an adult in good health. The source material was peripheral blood, sampled on day 0 of AZD1222 vaccination. CDR3 nucleotides: TGTGCCGCCCAAAGGGAGGGGGTGGGGAATTCACCCCTCCACTTT. This codes for CAAQREGVGNSPLHF.